Ten or more counts support the clone carrying this T cell receptor (beta chain). The source of the sample is a study of regulatory T cells in long-lasting Graves disease. The time point was: newly diagnosed GD, antithyroid drugs for less than 3 months. PBMC RNA served as the TCR library source. Patients were from an endocrinology department in Xi'an, China. The V gene end was trimmed by 9 bases and the J gene end by 4 bases; junction bases not matched to a gene: 12. Germline lookup yields CDR1 MNHEY and CDR2 SVGEGT. The CDR3 is 15 residues long. According to the study, TCR beta libraries were built with iRepertoire HTBI primers and CDR3-region Arm-PCR. MiXCR, run by TCRdb on the multiplex PCR reads, gives a single entry per CDR3 protein. The data contain approximately 540,000 distinct CDR3 sequences, 9.5% to 15% of them singletons. The same specimen was also included in a second study, on T cells in Graves' hyperthyroidism and ophthalmopathy.

The sequencing here drew on peripheral blood mononuclear cells (PBMCs), taken at new diagnosis, from a patient treated with antithyroid drugs. The chain employs TRBV6-2 or TRBV6-3 and TRBJ2-1; 7 bases are shared with TRBD2. This sequence originates from a woman aged 25 to 39 with Graves disease. The CDR3 DNA reads TGTGCCAGTTGTCCACGGCTAGCGGAATACAATGAGCAGTTCTTC. Its translation: CASCPRLAEYNEQFF.